Below are 17 T cell receptor beta chains sequenced from a single sample in a study of cytomegalovirus exposure and HLA in healthy donors. It was with 60 Vbeta and 13 Jbeta primers that the PCR ran. Sequencing was performed with immunoSEQ multiplex PCR; in TCRdb, only in-frame clones are kept and a portion is missing. Among 200,000 to 250,000 clones, roughly 82% were seen once, and the ten largest hold around 5.4%. Sequenced: PBMCs. The receptors were gathered from a woman aged 40 to 50 in good health and CMV-seropositive.

The table lists this clone with a count of one. J is TRBJ2-5 and V is TRBV7-9; a possible D gene is TRBD2 (5 bases). The tail of the sequence fits TRBJ2-7 better, so the J call may be wrong. The CDR3 runs 14 residues. Germline V gene sequence: CDR1 SEHNR, CDR2 FQNEAQ (reference sequence). CDR3 region: CASSFSDYSYEQYF. In DNA form, the CDR3 reads TGTGCCAGCAGCTTCTCCGACTACTCCTACGAGCAGTACTTC.

This chain uses TRBV5-1 with TRBJ1-3, with D maybe TRBD1 (5 bases). V gave up 0 bases and J gave up 0 bases, with 10 bases separating them. This CDR3 has 16 amino acids. The germline CDR1 and CDR2 sequences are SGHRS and YFSETQ. The CDR3, as DNA: TGCGCCAGCAGCTTGGGACTGACAGACTCTGGAAACACCATATATTTT. It encodes CASSLGLTDSGNTIYF.

The chain uses TRBV4-3 and TRBJ2-5; 13 positions match TRBD2. Germline V gene lookup returns CDR1 LGHNA and CDR2 YSLEER. Germline trimming cut 6 bases from V and 5 bases from J; bases unmatched to any gene: 12. The CDR3 spans 17 residues. For the CDR3, the DNA is TGCGCCAGCAGTCACACTAGCGGGGGGGCGGTTGGGGAGACCCAGTACTTC. It translates to CASSHTSGGAVGETQYF.

This clone was seen a single time. The chain joins TRBV2 to TRBJ1-5; 8 nucleotides line up with TRBD1. The CDR3 extends over 15 amino acids. The V segment lost 7 bases and the J segment 7 bases; nucleotides outside the gene matches: 12. The germline V gene encodes CDR1 SNHLY and CDR2 FYNNEI. CDR3 sequence: CASTLRDRSSQPQHF. CDR3 sequence (DNA): TGTGCCAGCACTCTTAGGGACAGGAGTTCCCAGCCCCAGCATTTT.

This chain joins TRBV7-2 and TRBJ1-4; D possibly corresponds to TRBD1 (5 bases). CDR1 and CDR2 (germline): SGHTA, FQGNSA. This CDR3 is built from 14 residues. Deletions cut 1 base from V and 8 bases from J, with 11 bases between. CDR3 sequence (DNA): TGTGCCAGCAGCTTAGGGCAGGGTGGGGAAAAACTGTTTTTT. This sequence encodes CASSLGQGGEKLFF. Full variable domain (remainder filled in from reference TRBV7-2 and TRBJ1-4): GAGVSQSPSNKVTEKGKDVELRCDPISGHTALYWYRQSLGQGLEFLIYFQGNSAPDKSGLPSDRFSAERTGGSVSTLTIQRTQQEDSAVYLCASSLGQGGEKLFFGSGTQLSVL.

The chain uses TRBV2 and TRBJ2-5; the match to TRBD2 covers 9 bases. V shed 10 bases, J shed 4 bases, and the junction held 22 bases outside the gene matches. Germline loops: CDR1 SNHLY, CDR2 FYNNEI. This CDR3 is 18 amino acids long. The CDR3 DNA reads as TGTGCCACCCAGGGGGAAACGGTAGCGGGAGAGTTCGGAGAGACCCAGTACTTC. As protein: CATQGETVAGEFGETQYF.

This clone was seen a handful of times. J is TRBJ2-2 and V is TRBV7-3; D might be TRBD2 (6 bases). CDR3 length equals 16 residues. Trimming took 1 base from V and 2 from J, leaving 11 bases between them. Looked up from germline, CDR1 is SGHTA and CDR2 is FQGTGA. The CDR3 loop is CASSLRGGANTGELFF. CDR3 coding DNA: TGTGCCAGCAGCTTAAGGGGCGGGGCCAACACCGGGGAGCTGTTTTTT.

The chain uses TRBV7-2 and TRBJ2-1, with 7 bases aligning to TRBD1. V was clipped by 1 base and J by 6 bases; unmatched bases: 12. Germline V gene data show CDR1 as SGHTA and CDR2 as FQGNSA. This CDR3 spans 17 amino acids. CDR3 DNA sequence: TGTGCCAGCAGCTTAGACCCCAGGGCTTCAGGGGGCAATGAGCAGTTCTTC. Its protein is CASSLDPRASGGNEQFF.

Here the CDR3 reads CASSLDSGGNTEAFF. CDR3 coding DNA: TGTGCCAGCAGTTTAGATTCCGGGGGGAACACTGAAGCTTTCTTT. The V and J genes are TRBV27 and TRBJ1-1, with D maybe TRBD1 (5 bases). Deletions cut 2 bases from V and 1 base from J, with 11 bases between. Germline V gene data show CDR1 as MNHEY and CDR2 as SMNVEV (reference sequence). The CDR3 contains 15 residues.

The chain combines TRBV4-3 with TRBJ2-1; 7 bases agree with TRBD1. The CDR3 consists of 16 residues. Germline trimming cut 1 base from V and 1 base from J; bases unmatched to any gene: 4. Germline CDR1 LGHNA, CDR2 YSLEER. The CDR3 sequence is CASSQVVTGSYNEQFF. CDR3 sequence (DNA): TGCGCCAGCAGCCAAGTGGTGACAGGGTCCTACAATGAGCAGTTCTTC.

This chain's CDR3 is CAWSLPGQPQHF. CDR3 in DNA: TGTGCCTGGAGTCTCCCGGGTCAGCCCCAGCATTTT. The chain has TRBV30 and TRBJ1-5; D gene uncertain. The germline V and J ends were trimmed by 2 bases and 6 bases, with 8 bases remaining between them. Germline-derived CDR1 and CDR2 are GTSNPN and SVGIG (reference sequence). The CDR3 contains 12 residues.

This sequence joins TRBV5-4 and TRBJ1-1; unclear D gene. This CDR3 comprises 13 residues. Germline CDR1 SGHNT, CDR2 YYREEE (reference sequence). With 0 bases removed from V and 6 bases from J, the gap between germline ends came to 9 bases. CDR3 nucleotide sequence: TGTGCCAGCAGCTTGGCCGGTTCTGCTGAAGCTTTCTTT. It yields the protein CASSLAGSAEAFF.

The V call is TRBV10-1, the J call TRBJ1-2; 8 bases line up with TRBD1. The length of the CDR3 is 14 residues. CDR1 and CDR2 (germline): WNHNN, SYGVQD (reference sequence). V was clipped by 6 bases and J by 2 bases; unmatched bases: 5. CDR3 loop: CASSGQGSNYGYTF. The CDR3 bases are TGCGCCAGCAGCGGACAGGGATCCAACTATGGCTACACCTTC.

The chain combines TRBV2 with TRBJ2-1, with D maybe TRBD2 (6 bases). Germline CDR1 and CDR2: SNHLY and FYNNEI. V gave up 7 bases and J gave up 5 bases, with 12 bases separating them. This CDR3 is built from 13 residues. CDR3 sequence: CASTGGLNNEQFF. The CDR3 DNA reads as TGTGCCAGCACCGGAGGACTAAACAATGAGCAGTTCTTC.

The J gene is TRBJ1-4, the V gene TRBV11-2; D is possibly TRBD1 (6 bases). From germline, CDR1 is SGHAT and CDR2 FQNNGV. The CDR3 totals 12 residues. The V end was cut by 5 bases, the J end by 8 bases, with 9 bases between. The CDR3 DNA sequence: TGTGCCAGCAGCAACACAGGGGAAAAACTGTTTTTT. Translated, it gives CASSNTGEKLFF. The complete variable domain, with remaining parts taken from reference TRBV11-2 and TRBJ1-4, reads EAGVAQSPRYKIIEKRQSVAFWCNPISGHATLYWYQQILGQGPKLLIQFQNNGVVDDSQLPKDRFSAERLKGVDSTLKIQPAKLEDSAVYLCASSNTGEKLFFGSGTQLSVL.

The DNA for the CDR3 is TGTGCCAGTATCTTAACACAGGGGTCCGGTGGCTACACCTTC. Amino acid sequence: CASILTQGSGGYTF. The genes are TRBV19 and TRBJ1-2, with 7 nucleotides matching TRBD1. The ends lost 7 bases at V and 7 bases at J; junction bases unmatched: 12. The V gene's germline CDR1 is LNHDA and CDR2 SQIVND (reference sequence). The CDR3 contains 14 residues.

The genes are TRBV6-5 and TRBJ2-7; possible D gene TRBD1, 5 bases. V was pared by 7 bases and J by 5 bases, with 18 bases between. The V gene's germline CDR1 is MNHEY and CDR2 SVGAGI. CDR3 length equals 14 residues. This CDR3 is CASTPKGQIDEQYF. As DNA, the CDR3 is TGTGCCAGCACCCCCAAGGGGCAGATCGACGAGCAGTACTTC.